This TCR beta chain is from a study of cytomegalovirus exposure and HLA in healthy donors. The study, taken as a whole, reports: Apart from CMV serostatus, no immune exposure information was available. A later analysis revealed that TCR association rates differed between HLA loci, peaking at DRB1 and bottoming out at HLA-C. Per a prior analysis, the majority of TCR beta V segments were productive roughly 87% or roughly 30% of the time. The authors excluded some V segments, including TRBV6-2 and TRBV6-3, as indistinguishable.

Remarks on this clone: Its target is unknown.

CDR3 length: 16 amino acids. Researchers ran the PCR with 60 Vbeta and 13 Jbeta primers. Produced via immunoSEQ multiplex PCR; TCRdb's table is partial and in-frame only. The data contain 150,000 to 200,000 clones, over 75% of them singletons. Sequencing was carried out using PBMCs. The receptor comes from a woman aged 50 to 60 in good health and CMV-seronegative. The chain recombines TRBV21-1 with TRBJ2-7; the D segment call TRBD1 is taken from the table without a DNA check. TRBV21-1 is assigned pseudogene status. The CDR3 loop is CASSCPSEGTPYEQYF. The CDR3 region has the DNA TGTGCCAGCAGCTGTCCCTCTGAAGGGACACCCTACGAGCAGTACTTC.